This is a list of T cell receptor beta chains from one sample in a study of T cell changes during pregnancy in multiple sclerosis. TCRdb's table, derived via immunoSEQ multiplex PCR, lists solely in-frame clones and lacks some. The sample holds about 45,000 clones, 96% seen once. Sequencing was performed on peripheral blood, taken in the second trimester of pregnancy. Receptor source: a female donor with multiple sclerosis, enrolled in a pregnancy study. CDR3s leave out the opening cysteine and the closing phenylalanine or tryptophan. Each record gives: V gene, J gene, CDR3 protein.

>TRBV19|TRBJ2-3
ASSIGLAGTDTQY
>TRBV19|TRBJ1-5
ASTLVRGGSQPQH
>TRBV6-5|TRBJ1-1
ASRRTGAEAF
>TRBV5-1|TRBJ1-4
ASSPDLDEKLF
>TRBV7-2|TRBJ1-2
ASSLEFTGSYGYT
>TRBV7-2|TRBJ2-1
ASSLGLAGGQGEQF
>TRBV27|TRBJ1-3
ARNCQSSRFPSGNTIY
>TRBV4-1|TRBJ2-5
ASSLHPRAETQY
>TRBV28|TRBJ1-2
ASSLGTGNGYT
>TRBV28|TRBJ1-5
ASSFGVLQPQH
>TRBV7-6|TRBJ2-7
ASSWRAEEQY
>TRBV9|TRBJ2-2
ASSYGLAGAKNTGELF
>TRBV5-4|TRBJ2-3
ASSLETPPQY
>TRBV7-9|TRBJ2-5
ASSPRGGQGTKTQY
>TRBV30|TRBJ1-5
AWSNGGGNQPQH
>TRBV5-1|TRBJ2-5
ASSPGLRETQY
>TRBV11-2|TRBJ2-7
ASSLVQGPDEQY
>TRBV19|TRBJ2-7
ASSEGQGAYEQY
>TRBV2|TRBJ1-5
ASIRDSNQPQH
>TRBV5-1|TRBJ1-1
ASSLFRDRNTEAF
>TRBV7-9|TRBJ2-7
ASSLIAHEQY
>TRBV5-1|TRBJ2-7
ASKETSGGILGQY
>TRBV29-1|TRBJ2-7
SVGGGDYYEQY
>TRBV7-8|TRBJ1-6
ASSSSGQGGSPLH